This TCR beta chain stems from a study of shared clonotypes between healthy human individuals. The assay was immunoSEQ multiplex PCR, and TCRdb's table has in-frame clones only and misses some. The data hold approximately 1,500,000 clones, with approximately 98% observed a single time. V was trimmed by 0 bases and J by 4 bases, leaving 1 base between them. This CDR3 is 11 amino acids long. The V gene's germline CDR1 is DFQATT and CDR2 SNEGSKA (reference sequence). This clone was seen a few times. Other DNA sequences in the same sample also yield this CDR3. The rearrangement joins TRBV20-1 to TRBJ2-1; D gene uncertain. Material: naive CD4+ T cells sorted from blood. Documented subset: CD45RA+ positively selected. The receptor was derived from a man aged 25 to 40 in good health. For the CDR3, the DNA is TGCAGTGCTAGAGATTACAATGAGCAGTTCTTC. Translation gives CSARDYNEQFF.